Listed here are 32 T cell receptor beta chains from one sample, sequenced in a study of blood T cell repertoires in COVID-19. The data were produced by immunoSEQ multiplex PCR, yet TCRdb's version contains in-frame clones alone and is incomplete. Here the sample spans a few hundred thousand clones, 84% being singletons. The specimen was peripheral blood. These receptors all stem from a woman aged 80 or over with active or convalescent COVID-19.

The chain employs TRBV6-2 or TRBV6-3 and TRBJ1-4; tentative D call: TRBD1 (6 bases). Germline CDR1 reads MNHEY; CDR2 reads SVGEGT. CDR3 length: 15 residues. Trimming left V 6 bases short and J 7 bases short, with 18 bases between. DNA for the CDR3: TGTGCCAGCAGCTCGCGGACAGTGAGAGGTGAAAAACTGTTTTTT. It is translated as CASSSRTVRGEKLFF.

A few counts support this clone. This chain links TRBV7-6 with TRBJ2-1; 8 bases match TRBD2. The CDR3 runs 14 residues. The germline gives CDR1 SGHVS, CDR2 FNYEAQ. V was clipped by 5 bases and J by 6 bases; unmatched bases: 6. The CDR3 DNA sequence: TGTGCCAGCAGCCCCGCCGGGACTAGCAATGAGCAGTTCTTC. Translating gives CASSPAGTSNEQFF.

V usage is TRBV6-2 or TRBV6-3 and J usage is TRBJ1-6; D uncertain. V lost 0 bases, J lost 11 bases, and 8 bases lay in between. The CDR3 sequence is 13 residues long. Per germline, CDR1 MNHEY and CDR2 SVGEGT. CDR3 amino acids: CASSYSNLTPLHF. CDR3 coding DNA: TGTGCCAGCAGTTACTCGAACTTAACACCCCTCCACTTT.

The CDR3: CASSSDRGLGTDTQYF. The CDR3 DNA reads as TGTGCCAGCAGTTCGGACAGGGGGCTCGGGACAGATACGCAGTATTTT. The chain carries TRBV6-5 and TRBJ2-3; 11 bases align to TRBD1. The germline CDR1 and CDR2 sequences are MNHEY and SVGAGI. V shed 4 bases, J shed 3 bases, and the junction held 6 bases outside the gene matches. The CDR3 runs 16 residues.

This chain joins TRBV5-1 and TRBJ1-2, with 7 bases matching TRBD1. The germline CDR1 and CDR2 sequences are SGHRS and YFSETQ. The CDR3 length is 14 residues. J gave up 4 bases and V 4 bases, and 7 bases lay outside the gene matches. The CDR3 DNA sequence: TGCGCCAGCAGCCAAAACAGGGGTAGCTATGGCTACACCTTC. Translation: CASSQNRGSYGYTF.

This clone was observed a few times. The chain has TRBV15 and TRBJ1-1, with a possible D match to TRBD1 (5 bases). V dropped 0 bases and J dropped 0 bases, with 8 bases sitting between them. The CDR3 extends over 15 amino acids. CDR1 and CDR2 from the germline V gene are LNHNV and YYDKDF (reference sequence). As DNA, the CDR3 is TGTGCCACCAGCAGAGAGCAGGGCATGAACACTGAAGCTTTCTTT. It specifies CATSREQGMNTEAFF.

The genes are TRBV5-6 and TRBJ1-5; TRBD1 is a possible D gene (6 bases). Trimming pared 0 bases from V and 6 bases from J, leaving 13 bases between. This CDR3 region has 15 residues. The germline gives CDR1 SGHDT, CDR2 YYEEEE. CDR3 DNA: TGTGCCAGCAGCTTGGCTGGGGGCGGCGGTCAGCCCCAGCATTTT. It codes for CASSLAGGGGQPQHF. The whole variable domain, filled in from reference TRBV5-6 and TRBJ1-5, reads DAGVTQSPTHLIKTRGQQVTLRCSPKSGHDTVSWYQQALGQGPQFIFQYYEEEERQRGNFPDRFSGHQFPNYSSELNVNALLLGDSALYLCASSLAGGGGQPQHFGDGTRLSIL.

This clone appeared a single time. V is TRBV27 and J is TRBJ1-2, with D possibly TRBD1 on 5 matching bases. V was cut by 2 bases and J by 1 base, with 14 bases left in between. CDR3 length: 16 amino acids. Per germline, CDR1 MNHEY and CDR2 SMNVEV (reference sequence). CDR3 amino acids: CASSLKGPNVNYGYTF. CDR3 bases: TGTGCCAGCAGTTTAAAGGGGCCTAACGTTAACTATGGCTACACCTTC.

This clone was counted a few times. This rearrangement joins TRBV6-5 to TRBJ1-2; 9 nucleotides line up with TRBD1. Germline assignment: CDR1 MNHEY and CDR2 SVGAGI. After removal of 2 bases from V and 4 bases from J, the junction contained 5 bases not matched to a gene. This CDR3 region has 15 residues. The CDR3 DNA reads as TGTGCCAGCAGTTACCGAGGGGACAGGGCCTATGGCTACACCTTC. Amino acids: CASSYRGDRAYGYTF.

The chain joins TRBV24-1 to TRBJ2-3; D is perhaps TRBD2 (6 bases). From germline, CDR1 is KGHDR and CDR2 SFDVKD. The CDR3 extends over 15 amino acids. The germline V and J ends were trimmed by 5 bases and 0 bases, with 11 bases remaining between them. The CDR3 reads CATSVGGASTDTQYF. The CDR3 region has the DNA TGTGCCACCAGTGTGGGGGGAGCAAGCACAGATACGCAGTATTTT.

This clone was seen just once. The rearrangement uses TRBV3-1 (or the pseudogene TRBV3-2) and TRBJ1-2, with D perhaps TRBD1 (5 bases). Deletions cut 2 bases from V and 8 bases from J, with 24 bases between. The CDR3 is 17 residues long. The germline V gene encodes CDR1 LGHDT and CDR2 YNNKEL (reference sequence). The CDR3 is CASSQRIDGTAGYGYTF. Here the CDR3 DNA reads TGTGCCAGCAGCCAAAGGATCGACGGGACTGCTGGCTACGGCTACACCTTC.

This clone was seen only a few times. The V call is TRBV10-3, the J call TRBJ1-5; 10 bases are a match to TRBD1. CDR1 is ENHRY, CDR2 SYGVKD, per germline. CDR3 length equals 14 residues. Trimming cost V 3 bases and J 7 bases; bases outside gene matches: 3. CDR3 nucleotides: TGTGCCATCAGTGACGGGACAGGGGAACAGCCCCAGCATTTT. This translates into CAISDGTGEQPQHF.

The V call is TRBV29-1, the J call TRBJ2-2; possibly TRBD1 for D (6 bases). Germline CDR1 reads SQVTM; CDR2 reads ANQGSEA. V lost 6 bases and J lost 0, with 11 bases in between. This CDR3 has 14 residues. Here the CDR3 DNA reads TGCAGCGTCCCGGGACATGCGAACACCGGGGAGCTGTTTTTT. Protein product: CSVPGHANTGELFF.

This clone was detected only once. The CDR3 region is CASGPDRGVTEAFF. The CDR3 DNA reads as TGTGCCAGCGGGCCTGACAGGGGTGTCACTGAAGCTTTCTTT. J is TRBJ1-1 and V is TRBV5-6; 8 positions agree with TRBD1. Trimming at V came to 7 bases and at J to 4 bases, leaving 9 bases not matched to a gene. Germline V lookup: CDR1 SGHDT, CDR2 YYEEEE. The CDR3 has 14 residues.

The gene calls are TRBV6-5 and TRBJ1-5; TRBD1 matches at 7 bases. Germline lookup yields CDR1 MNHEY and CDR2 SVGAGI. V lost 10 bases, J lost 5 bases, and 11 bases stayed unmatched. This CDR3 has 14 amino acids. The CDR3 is CAIKRQGEHQPQHF. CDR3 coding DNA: TGTGCCATCAAACGGCAGGGGGAGCATCAGCCCCAGCATTTT.

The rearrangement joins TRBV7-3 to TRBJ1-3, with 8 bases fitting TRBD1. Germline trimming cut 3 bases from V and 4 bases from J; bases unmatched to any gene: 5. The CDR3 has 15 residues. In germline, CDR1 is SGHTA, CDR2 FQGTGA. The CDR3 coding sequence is TGTGCCAGCAGCTTCGGACAGGGCAGCGGAAACACCATATATTTT. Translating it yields CASSFGQGSGNTIYF.

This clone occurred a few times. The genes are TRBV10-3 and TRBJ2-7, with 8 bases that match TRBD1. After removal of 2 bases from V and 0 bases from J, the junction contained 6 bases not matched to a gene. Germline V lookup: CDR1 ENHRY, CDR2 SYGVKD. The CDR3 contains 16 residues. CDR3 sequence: CAISEGDRLYSYEQYF. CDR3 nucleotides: TGTGCCATCAGTGAGGGGGACAGGTTATACTCCTACGAGCAGTACTTC.

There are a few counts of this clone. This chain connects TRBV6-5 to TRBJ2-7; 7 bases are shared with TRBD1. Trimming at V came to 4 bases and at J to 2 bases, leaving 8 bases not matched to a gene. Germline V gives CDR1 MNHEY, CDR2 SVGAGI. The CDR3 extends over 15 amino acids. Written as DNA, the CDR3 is TGTGCCAGCAGTTTCAGACAGGGCCCGCCCTACGAGCAGTACTTC. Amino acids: CASSFRQGPPYEQYF.

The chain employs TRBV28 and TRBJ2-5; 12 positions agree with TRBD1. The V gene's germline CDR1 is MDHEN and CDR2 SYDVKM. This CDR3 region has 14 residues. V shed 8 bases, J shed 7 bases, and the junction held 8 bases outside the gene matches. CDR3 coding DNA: TGTGCCAGCTTTCCGGGACAGGGGGCGGGGACCCAGTACTTC. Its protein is CASFPGQGAGTQYF.

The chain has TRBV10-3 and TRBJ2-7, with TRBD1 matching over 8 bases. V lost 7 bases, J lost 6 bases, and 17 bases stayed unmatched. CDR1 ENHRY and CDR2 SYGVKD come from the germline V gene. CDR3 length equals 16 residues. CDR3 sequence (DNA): TGTGCCATCAAACCCGCCCAAGGGCCCAGGGGGCCCGAGCAGTACTTC. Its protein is CAIKPAQGPRGPEQYF.

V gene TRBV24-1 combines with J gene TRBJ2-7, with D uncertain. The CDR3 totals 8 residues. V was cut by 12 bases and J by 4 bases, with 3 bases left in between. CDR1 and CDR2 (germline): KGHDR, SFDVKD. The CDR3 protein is CAPYEQYF. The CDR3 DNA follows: TGTGCCCCGTACGAGCAGTACTTC.

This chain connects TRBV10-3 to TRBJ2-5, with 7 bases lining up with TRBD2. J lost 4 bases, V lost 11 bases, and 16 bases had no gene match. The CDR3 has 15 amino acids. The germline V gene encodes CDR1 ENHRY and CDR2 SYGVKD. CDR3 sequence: CASKSPGGLGETQYF. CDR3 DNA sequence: TGTGCCTCGAAAAGTCCGGGGGGACTGGGAGAGACCCAGTACTTC.

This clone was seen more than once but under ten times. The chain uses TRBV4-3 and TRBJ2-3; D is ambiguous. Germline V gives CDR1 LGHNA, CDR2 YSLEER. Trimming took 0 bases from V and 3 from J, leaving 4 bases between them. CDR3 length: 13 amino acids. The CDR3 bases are TGCGCCAGCAGCCAAGAGGCAACAGATACGCAGTATTTT. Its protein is CASSQEATDTQYF.

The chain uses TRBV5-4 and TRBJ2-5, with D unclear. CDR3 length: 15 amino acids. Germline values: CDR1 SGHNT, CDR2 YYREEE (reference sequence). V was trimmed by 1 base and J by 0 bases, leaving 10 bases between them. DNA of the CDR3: TGTGCCAGCAGCTTGATAGCCTGGGACCAAGAGACCCAGTACTTC. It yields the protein CASSLIAWDQETQYF.

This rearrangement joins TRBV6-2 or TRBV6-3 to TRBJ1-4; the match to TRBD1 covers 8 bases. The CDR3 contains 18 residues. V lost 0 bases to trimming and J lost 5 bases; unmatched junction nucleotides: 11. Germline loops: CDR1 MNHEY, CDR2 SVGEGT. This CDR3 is CASSYSGWTGIRNEKLFF. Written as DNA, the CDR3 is TGTGCCAGCAGTTACTCGGGCTGGACAGGGATCAGGAATGAAAAACTGTTTTTT.

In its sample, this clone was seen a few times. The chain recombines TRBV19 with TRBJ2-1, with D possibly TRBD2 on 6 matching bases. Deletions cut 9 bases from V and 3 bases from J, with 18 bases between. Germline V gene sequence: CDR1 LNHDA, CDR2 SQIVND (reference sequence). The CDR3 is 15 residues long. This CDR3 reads CASSVGTAIYNEQFF. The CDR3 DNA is TGTGCCAGCTCCGTCGGGACTGCGATCTACAATGAGCAGTTCTTC.

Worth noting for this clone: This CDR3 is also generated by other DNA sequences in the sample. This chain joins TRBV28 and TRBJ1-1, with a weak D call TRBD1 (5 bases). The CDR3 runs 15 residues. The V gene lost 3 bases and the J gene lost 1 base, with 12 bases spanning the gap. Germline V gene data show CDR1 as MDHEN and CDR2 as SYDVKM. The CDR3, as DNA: TGTGCCAGCAGTTTTGCCGGGGGGGGGAACACTGAAGCTTTCTTT. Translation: CASSFAGGGNTEAFF. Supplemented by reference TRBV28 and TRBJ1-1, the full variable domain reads DVKVTQSSRYLVKRTGEKVFLECVQDMDHENMFWYRQDPGLGLRLIYFSYDVKMKEKGDIPEGYSVSREKKERFSLILESASTNQTSMYLCASSFAGGGNTEAFFGQGTRLTVV.

Here the CDR3 DNA reads TGTGCCACCAGCCCCCCAGGCAGGCGCACTCAGCCCCAGCATTTT. Its protein product is CATSPPGRRTQPQHF. The chain couples TRBV15 to TRBJ1-5; D remains ambiguous. Germline V CDR1 and CDR2: LNHNV, YYDKDF (reference sequence). CDR3 length: 15 residues. Deletions cut 5 bases from V and 6 bases from J, with 17 bases between. The full variable domain, with the rest looked up from reference TRBV15 and TRBJ1-5, is DAMVIQNPRYQVTQFGKPVTLSCSQTLNHNVMYWYQQKSSQAPKLLFHYYDKDFNNEADTPDNFQSRRPNTSFCFLDIRSPGLGDTAMYLCATSPPGRRTQPQHFGDGTRLSIL.

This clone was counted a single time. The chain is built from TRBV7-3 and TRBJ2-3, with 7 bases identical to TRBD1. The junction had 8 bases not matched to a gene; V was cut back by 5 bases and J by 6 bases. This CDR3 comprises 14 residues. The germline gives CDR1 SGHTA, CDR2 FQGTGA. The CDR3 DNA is TGTGCCAGCAGCCAGACAGGGCTTGGGGATACGCAGTATTTT. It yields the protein CASSQTGLGDTQYF.

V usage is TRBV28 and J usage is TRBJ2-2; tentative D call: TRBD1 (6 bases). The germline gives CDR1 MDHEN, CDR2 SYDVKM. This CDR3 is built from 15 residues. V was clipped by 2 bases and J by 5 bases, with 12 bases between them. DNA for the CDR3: TGTGCCAGCAGTTTAAGACCAACAGGGACCGGGGAGCTGTTTTTT. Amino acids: CASSLRPTGTGELFF. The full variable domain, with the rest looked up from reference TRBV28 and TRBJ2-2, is DVKVTQSSRYLVKRTGEKVFLECVQDMDHENMFWYRQDPGLGLRLIYFSYDVKMKEKGDIPEGYSVSREKKERFSLILESASTNQTSMYLCASSLRPTGTGELFFGEGSRLTVL.

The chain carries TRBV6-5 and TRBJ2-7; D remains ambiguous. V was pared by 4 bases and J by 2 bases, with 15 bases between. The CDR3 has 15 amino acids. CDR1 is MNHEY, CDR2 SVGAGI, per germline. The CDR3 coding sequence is TGTGCCAGCAGTTCCAATCCATTGTCCCCCTACGAGCAGTACTTC. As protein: CASSSNPLSPYEQYF.

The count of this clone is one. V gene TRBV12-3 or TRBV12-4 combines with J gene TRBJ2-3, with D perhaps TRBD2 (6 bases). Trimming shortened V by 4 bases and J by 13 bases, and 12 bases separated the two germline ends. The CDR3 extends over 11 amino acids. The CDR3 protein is CASSWGDREYF. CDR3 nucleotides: TGTGCCAGCAGTTGGGGGGACCGCGAGTATTTT.